The clone carrying this T cell receptor beta chain was seen repeatedly, ten times or more. The CDR3 has 16 amino acids. Trimming at V came to 2 bases and at J to 3 bases, leaving 7 bases not matched to a gene. Germline CDR1 reads SQVTM; CDR2 reads ANQGSEA. The sample comes from a study of Graves' ophthalmopathy and Graves' hyperthyroidism. Amplification targeted the TCR beta CDR3 regions, with RNA transcripts as the source material. RT-PCR with HTBI primers came first, then second-round multiplex PCR. TCRdb used MiXCR to reprocess the multiplex PCR reads, holding one entry per CDR3 protein. The sample includes over a million distinct CDR3 sequences, about 36% of them seen just once.

This receptor was identified in an adult man with Graves' hyperthyroidism. The V gene is TRBV29-1, the J gene TRBJ2-7; 13 positions agree with TRBD2. Sequenced material: peripheral blood or thyroid tissue (not recorded which). The CDR3 region is CSVERGGLAGSYEQYF. Written as DNA, the CDR3 is TGCAGCGTTGAACGGGGGGGACTAGCGGGAAGCTACGAGCAGTACTTC.